This TCR beta chain is drawn from a study of T-cell reconstitution after alpha-beta-depleted transplantation in children. Study-level points and caveats: Roughly two months post-transplant, alpha-beta T cells reportedly originated from several hundred graft clones that had expanded. T-cell numbers and diversity, one year after transplant, stemmed largely from T cells that were newly produced.

V shed 1 base and J shed 4 bases, with 26 bases lying between them. This CDR3 has 18 amino acids. Germline values: CDR1 DFQATT, CDR2 SNEGSKA (reference sequence). TCRbeta library construction was performed incorporating unique molecular identifiers. MiXCR was run by TCRdb on the PCR reads, yielding one entry per CDR3 protein. The table includes 700,000 to 850,000 distinct CDR3 sequences, roughly 15% detected once. This clonotype was seen more than once but under ten times. Its cognate antigen is unknown. The rearrangement joins TRBV20-1 to TRBJ2-7; maybe TRBD1 (8 bases). Sequencing was performed on PBMCs, mostly from graft donor cells, taken 360 days after TCRalphabeta/CD19-depleted stem cell transplant. This receptor was obtained from a male patient between 5 and 17 years old who had a stem cell transplant for acute lymphoblastic leukemia, so the T cells may come from the graft donor. The CDR3 loop reads CSARAAGGARELLYEQYF. Here the CDR3 DNA reads TGCAGTGCTAGAGCCGCAGGGGGCGCGCGGGAGCTTCTGTACGAGCAGTACTTC.